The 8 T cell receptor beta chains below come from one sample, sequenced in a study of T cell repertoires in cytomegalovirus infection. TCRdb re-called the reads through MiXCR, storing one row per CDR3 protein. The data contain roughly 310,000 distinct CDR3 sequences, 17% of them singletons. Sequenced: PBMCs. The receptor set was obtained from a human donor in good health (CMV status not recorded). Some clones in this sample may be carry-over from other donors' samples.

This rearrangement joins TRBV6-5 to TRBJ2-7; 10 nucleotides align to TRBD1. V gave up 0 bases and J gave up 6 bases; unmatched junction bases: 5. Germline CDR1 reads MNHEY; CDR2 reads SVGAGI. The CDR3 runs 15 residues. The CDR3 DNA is TGTGCCAGCAGTTACTCGAGGGACAGGGGCTCCGAGCAGTACTTC. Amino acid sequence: CASSYSRDRGSEQYF.

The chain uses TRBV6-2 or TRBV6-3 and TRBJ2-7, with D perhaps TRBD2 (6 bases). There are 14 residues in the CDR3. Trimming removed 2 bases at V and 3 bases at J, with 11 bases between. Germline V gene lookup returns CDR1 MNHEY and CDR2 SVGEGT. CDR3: CASSYTGLRYEQYF. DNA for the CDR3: TGTGCCAGCAGTTACACGGGACTCCGCTACGAGCAGTACTTC.

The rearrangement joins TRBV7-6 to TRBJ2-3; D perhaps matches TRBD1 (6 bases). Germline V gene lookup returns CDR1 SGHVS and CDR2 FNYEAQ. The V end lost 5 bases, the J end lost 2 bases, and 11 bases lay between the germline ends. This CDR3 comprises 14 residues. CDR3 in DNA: TGTGCCAGCAGCCGCGGACAGAACACAGATACGCAGTATTTT. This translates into CASSRGQNTDTQYF.

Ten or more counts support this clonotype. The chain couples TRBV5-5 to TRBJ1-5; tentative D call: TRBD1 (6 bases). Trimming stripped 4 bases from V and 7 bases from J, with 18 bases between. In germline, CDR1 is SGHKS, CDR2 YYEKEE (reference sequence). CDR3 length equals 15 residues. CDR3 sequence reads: CASSPWGQGSQPQHF. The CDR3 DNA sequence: TGTGCCAGCAGCCCCTGGGGGCAGGGAAGCCAGCCCCAGCATTTT.

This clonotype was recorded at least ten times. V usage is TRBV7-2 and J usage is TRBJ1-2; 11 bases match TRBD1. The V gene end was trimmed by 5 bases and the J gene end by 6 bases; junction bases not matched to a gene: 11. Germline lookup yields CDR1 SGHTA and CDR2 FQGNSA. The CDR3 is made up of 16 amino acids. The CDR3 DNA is TGTGCCAGCAGCAAAGGGGACAGGGGGATTGCCGATGGCTACACCTTC. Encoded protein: CASSKGDRGIADGYTF.

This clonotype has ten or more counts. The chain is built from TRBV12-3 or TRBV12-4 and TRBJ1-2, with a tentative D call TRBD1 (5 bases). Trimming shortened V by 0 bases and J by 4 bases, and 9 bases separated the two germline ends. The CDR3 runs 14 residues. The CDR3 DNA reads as TGTGCCAGCAGTTTAGCAGGGGCTGCCTATGGCTACACCTTC. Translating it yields CASSLAGAAYGYTF.

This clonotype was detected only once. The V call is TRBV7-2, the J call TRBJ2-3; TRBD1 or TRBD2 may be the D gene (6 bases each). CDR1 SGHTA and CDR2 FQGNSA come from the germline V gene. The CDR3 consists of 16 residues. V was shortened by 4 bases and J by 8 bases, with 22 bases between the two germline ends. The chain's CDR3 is CASSSQAGRQEGTQYF. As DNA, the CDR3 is TGTGCCAGCAGCTCACAGGCGGGCCGACAGGAGGGTACGCAGTATTTT.

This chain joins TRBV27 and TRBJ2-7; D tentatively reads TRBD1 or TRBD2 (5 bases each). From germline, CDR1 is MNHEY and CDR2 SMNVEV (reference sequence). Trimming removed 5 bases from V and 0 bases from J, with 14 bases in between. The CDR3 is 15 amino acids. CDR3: CASSTRDGYSYEQYF. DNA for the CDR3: TGTGCCAGCAGTACCCGGGACGGTTACTCCTACGAGCAGTACTTC.